The clone carrying this TCR beta chain was observed a few times. The CDR3 extends over 12 amino acids. V dropped 7 bases and J dropped 4 bases, with 11 bases sitting between them. CDR1 SNHLY and CDR2 FYNNEI come from the germline V gene. This record belongs to a study of CD8+ T cells in alopecia areata. Extracted RNA was reverse transcribed into cDNA, the sequencing template. Some clones are missing from TCRdb's copy, which holds only in-frame ones; the method was immunoSEQ multiplex PCR. The table records approximately 98,000 clones, 45% to 60% of them present only once. The rearrangement uses TRBV2 and TRBJ2-7; D is uncertain. This clonotype was obtained from a human donor with alopecia areata. The specimen sequenced was NKG2D-low CD8+ T cells sorted from blood. The CDR3 region has the DNA TGTGCCAGCACCGGCAGGTTTTACGAGCAGTACTTC. Translating it yields CASTGRFYEQYF.